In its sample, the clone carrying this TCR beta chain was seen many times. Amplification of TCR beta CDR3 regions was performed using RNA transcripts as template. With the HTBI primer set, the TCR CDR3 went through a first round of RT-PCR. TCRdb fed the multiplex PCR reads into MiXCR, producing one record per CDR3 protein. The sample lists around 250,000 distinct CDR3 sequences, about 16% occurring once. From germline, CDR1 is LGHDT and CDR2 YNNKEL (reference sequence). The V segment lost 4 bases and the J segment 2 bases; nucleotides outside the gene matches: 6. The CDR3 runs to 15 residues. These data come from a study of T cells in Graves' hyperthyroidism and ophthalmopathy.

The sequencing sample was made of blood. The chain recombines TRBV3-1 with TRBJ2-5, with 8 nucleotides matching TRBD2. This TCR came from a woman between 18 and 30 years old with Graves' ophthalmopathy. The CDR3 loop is CASSRSGGPQETQYF. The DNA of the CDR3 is TGTGCCAGCAGCCGGAGCGGGGGCCCTCAAGAGACCCAGTACTTC.